Here is one TCR beta chain with its context. Its target is not known. This entry belongs to a study of T cell responses to AZD1222 COVID-19 vaccine. Produced via immunoSEQ multiplex PCR; TCRdb's table is partial and in-frame only. The profile shows approximately 150,000 clones, approximately 92% of them singletons. Study conclusions and caveats: Nearly half of unique spike-specific TCRs reportedly avoided B.1.351 and B.1.1.7 mutated regions. Seropositivity was recorded at baseline in only a handful of AZD1222 recipients.

V was shortened by 3 bases and J by 6 bases, with 12 bases between the two germline ends. The CDR3 covers 14 residues. Germline assignment: CDR1 MRHNA and CDR2 SNTAGT. This TCR was sampled from an adult in good health. The chain recombines TRBV6-4 with TRBJ1-5; perhaps TRBD1 as D (5 bases). The sequencing used peripheral blood, collected on day 0 of AZD1222 vaccination. CDR3 in DNA: TGTGCCAGCAGTGATGGAGGGGTAGGTCAGCCCCAGCATTTT. It specifies CASSDGGVGQPQHF.